Shown below are 13 T cell receptor beta chains from a single sample sequenced in a study of OX40 agonist ivuxolimab in advanced cancers. Using immunoSEQ multiplex PCR, the repertoire was profiled, and TCRdb retains in-frame clones only, with some absent. The table has approximately 77,000 clones, 84% seen once. Sequenced material: CD4+ or CD8+ T cells sorted from blood, taken in a trial of the OX40 agonist ivuxolimab. The receptor set was obtained from an adult with an advanced solid tumor such as melanoma, head and neck, liver or kidney cancer.

J is TRBJ2-1 and V is TRBV7-8; D perhaps matches TRBD1 (5 bases). This CDR3 has 16 residues. V dropped 2 bases and J dropped 3 bases, with 14 bases sitting between them. Germline values: CDR1 SGHVS, CDR2 FQNEAQ. The CDR3 DNA is TGTGCCAGCAGCTTATTTGAAAAGGGGATCTACAATGAGCAGTTCTTC. Translating it yields CASSLFEKGIYNEQFF. Full variable domain (rest looked up from reference TRBV7-8 and TRBJ2-1): GAGVSQSPRYKVAKRGQDVALRCDPISGHVSLFWYQQALGQGPEFLTYFQNEAQLDKSGLPSDRFFAERPEGSVSTLKIQRTQQEDSAVYLCASSLFEKGIYNEQFFGPGTRLTVL.

The chain recombines TRBV4-2 with TRBJ2-5; a weak D match, TRBD1 (6 bases). The CDR3 runs to 15 residues. Looked up from germline, CDR1 is LGHNA and CDR2 is YNFKEQ. Trimming took off 1 base at V and 2 bases at J, with 11 bases between the two ends. The CDR3 DNA is TGTGCCAGCAGCCAAGTGGGGGCTAAGCAAGAGACCCAGTACTTC. Amino acids: CASSQVGAKQETQYF.

This chain connects TRBV7-3 to TRBJ2-7; no clear D gene. The V gene lost 4 bases and the J gene lost 3 bases, with 10 bases spanning the gap. The germline CDR1 and CDR2 sequences are SGHTA and FQGTGA. CDR3 size: 13 residues. In DNA, the CDR3 is TGTGCCAGCAGCTACGGACCCGACTACGAGCAGTACTTC. Its protein product is CASSYGPDYEQYF.

The rearrangement uses TRBV7-3 and TRBJ2-2, with 10 bases aligning to TRBD2. This CDR3 contains 19 residues. V gave up 1 base and J gave up 3 bases; unmatched junction bases: 11. The germline gives CDR1 SGHTA, CDR2 FQGTGA. The CDR3 DNA sequence: TGTGCCAGCAGCTTAAGGCCCCTCAGCGGGAGGGAGTACACCGGGGAGCTGTTTTTT. Amino acid sequence: CASSLRPLSGREYTGELFF.

The table lists this clone with a count of one. This chain connects TRBV4-1 to TRBJ1-4; D unclear. The CDR3 loop spans 17 amino acids. Trimming left V 1 base short and J 0 bases short, with 12 bases between. CDR1 is MGHRA and CDR2 is YSYEKL in the germline V gene. The CDR3 DNA sequence: TGCGCCAGCAGCCAAGCGGGCCGGGCTGCAACTAATGAAAAACTGTTTTTT. Protein product: CASSQAGRAATNEKLFF.

The chain employs TRBV7-9 and TRBJ2-7; 7 bases line up with TRBD1. This CDR3 is 14 amino acids long. The trim removed 5 bases at V and 2 bases at J, leaving 6 bases unmatched. CDR1 is SEHNR and CDR2 is FQNEAQ in the germline V gene (reference sequence). DNA for the CDR3: TGTGCCAGCAGCACCTCGGGACAGACCTACGAGCAGTACTTC. Encoded protein: CASSTSGQTYEQYF.

CDR3 DNA sequence: TGCGCCAGCACCCGGAGGGGGTTGGAACCTGAAGCTTTCTTT. Translating it yields CASTRRGLEPEAFF. This sequence joins TRBV5-1 and TRBJ1-1; perhaps TRBD1 as D (6 bases). In germline, CDR1 is SGHRS, CDR2 YFSETQ. Between the trimmed V and J ends, which lost 6 bases and 6 bases, there was a span of 18 bases. This CDR3 region has 14 residues. Supplemented by reference TRBV5-1 and TRBJ1-1, the full variable domain reads KAGVTQTPRYLIKTRGQQVTLSCSPISGHRSVSWYQQTPGQGLQFLFEYFSETQRNKGNFPGRFSGRQFSNSRSEMNVSTLELGDSALYLCASTRRGLEPEAFFGQGTRLTVV.

This sequence joins TRBV6-4 and TRBJ1-5; TRBD1 matches 8 bases. Germline lookup yields CDR1 MRHNA and CDR2 SNTAGT. The CDR3 loop spans 13 amino acids. After removal of 4 bases from V and 7 bases from J, the junction contained 3 bases not matched to a gene. The CDR3 protein is CASSADRGQPQHF. Here the CDR3 DNA reads TGTGCCAGCAGTGCCGACAGGGGCCAGCCCCAGCATTTT.

The gene calls are TRBV2 and TRBJ1-4; 8 bases map to TRBD1. CDR1 is SNHLY, CDR2 FYNNEI, per germline. This CDR3 spans 14 amino acids. Losses at the gene ends were 4 bases for V and 3 bases for J; bases not matched to a gene: 1. The CDR3 here is CASSVQGANEKLFF. The CDR3 bases are TGTGCCAGCAGTGTACAGGGGGCTAATGAAAAACTGTTTTTT.

This clone has only one observation. The V gene is TRBV30, the J gene TRBJ2-4; unclear D gene. V shed 7 bases and J shed 0 bases, with 7 bases lying between them. The length of the CDR3 is 12 residues. Germline V gene lookup returns CDR1 GTSNPN and CDR2 SVGIG (reference sequence). The DNA for the CDR3 is TGTGCCTCAGGCCAAGCCAAAAACATTCAGTACTTC. Amino acids: CASGQAKNIQYF.

The J gene is TRBJ2-7, the V gene TRBV5-4; possible D gene TRBD1, 5 bases. The CDR3 spans 14 residues. V was clipped by 3 bases and J by 4 bases, with 14 bases between them. Germline V gives CDR1 SGHNT, CDR2 YYREEE (reference sequence). CDR3 DNA sequence: TGTGCCAGCAGCTCCTACAGGAGCGCGTACGAGCAGTACTTC. It codes for CASSSYRSAYEQYF.

A few counts support this clone. The chain carries TRBV30 and TRBJ1-2; 11 bases map to TRBD1. The CDR3 is 14 residues long. J gave up 3 bases and V 7 bases, and 7 bases lay outside the gene matches. Germline V gene data show CDR1 as GTSNPN and CDR2 as SVGIG (reference sequence). CDR3: CALRGQGAYYGYTF. The CDR3 coding sequence is TGTGCCTTACGTGGACAGGGGGCTTACTATGGCTACACCTTC.

The rearrangement uses TRBV5-1 and TRBJ2-7, with a possible D match to TRBD1 (5 bases). The germline V gene encodes CDR1 SGHRS and CDR2 YFSETQ. The CDR3 has 16 amino acids. V was trimmed by 0 bases and J by 0 bases, leaving 13 bases between them. The CDR3 nucleotides read TGCGCCAGCAGCTTGGCCGAAACAGGATTCTCCTACGAGCAGTACTTC. Its protein is CASSLAETGFSYEQYF.